The clone carrying this T cell receptor beta chain was recorded a few times. Its antigen is still unknown. This sample was included in a study of CD4 T cells in relation to SARS-CoV-2 and coronaviruses. The overall study: ViraFEST: approximately 10-day antigen culture of PBMCs, then TCR beta CDR3 sequencing.

V was pared by 4 bases and J by 0 bases, with 16 bases between. The CDR3 is 16 residues long. CDR1 MGHRA and CDR2 YSYEKL come from the germline V gene. The method was immunoSEQ multiplex PCR; TCRdb's version includes in-frame clones alone and lacks a portion of them. This repertoire shows under 45,000 clones, around 82% found once; its top ten account for around 4.2%. The sequenced sample was naive CD4+ T cells from PBMCs, cultured in vitro. Documented subset: naive CD4+ T cells isolated by negative enrichment. The sequence came from an adult with COVID-19. This chain joins TRBV4-1 and TRBJ2-7; TRBD1 is a possible D gene (5 bases). CDR3 coding DNA: TGCGCCAGCAGCCTTGGGGCCGCCAGGAGCTCCTACGAGCAGTACTTC. Its protein product is CASSLGAARSSYEQYF.